The present T cell receptor beta chain was sequenced within a study of CD8+ T cells in alopecia areata. Trimming cost V 1 base and J 8 bases; bases outside gene matches: 18. Per the germline V gene, CDR1 is SQVTM and CDR2 is ANQGSEA. The CDR3 is 17 residues long. The treatment is: oral pan-JAK inhibitor, 5-10 mg twice daily. With respect to this clone: The target antigen is unknown.

Extracted RNA was reverse transcribed into cDNA, the sequencing template. TCRdb's table, derived via immunoSEQ multiplex PCR, lists solely in-frame clones and lacks some. The data contain about 180,000 clones, about 53% of them singletons. Study results and caveats: Compared with normal scalp, lesional scalp had higher clonality and more expanded CD8+ clones.

The chain uses TRBV29-1 and TRBJ1-2; 8 bases line up with TRBD1. The clonotype was recovered from a human donor with alopecia areata. The material was CD8+ T cells sorted from blood, obtained at week 24, from a patient treated with tofacitinib. CDR3 sequence (DNA): TGCAGCGTTGAAGGATACCAGGGACAGGCGCGTGGGGCCGGCTACACCTTC. Its translation is CSVEGYQGQARGAGYTF.